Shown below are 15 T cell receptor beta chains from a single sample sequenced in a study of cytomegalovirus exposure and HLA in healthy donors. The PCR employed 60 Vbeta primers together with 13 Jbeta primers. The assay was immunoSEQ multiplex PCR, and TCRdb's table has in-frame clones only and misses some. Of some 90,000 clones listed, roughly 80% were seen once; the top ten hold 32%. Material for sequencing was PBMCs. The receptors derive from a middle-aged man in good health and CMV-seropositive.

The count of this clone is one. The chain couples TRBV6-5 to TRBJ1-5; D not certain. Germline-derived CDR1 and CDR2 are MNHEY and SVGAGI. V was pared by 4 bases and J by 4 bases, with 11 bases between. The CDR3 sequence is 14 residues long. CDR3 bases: TGTGCCAGCAGTTCGAGTCTGCTAAATCAGCCCCAGCATTTT. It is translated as CASSSSLLNQPQHF.

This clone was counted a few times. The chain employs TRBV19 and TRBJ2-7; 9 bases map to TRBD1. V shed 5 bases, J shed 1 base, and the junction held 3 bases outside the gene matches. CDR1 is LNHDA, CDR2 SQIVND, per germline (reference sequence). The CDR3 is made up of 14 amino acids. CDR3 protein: CASSLGQGSYEQYF. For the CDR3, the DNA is TGTGCCAGTAGTCTAGGACAGGGGTCCTACGAGCAGTACTTC.

CDR3 residues: CAHNTGAVNTEAFF. CDR3 bases: TGTGCCCATAACACAGGGGCTGTGAACACTGAAGCTTTCTTT. The genes are TRBV30 and TRBJ1-1; 7 bases fit TRBD1. CDR3 length: 14 residues. Germline V lookup: CDR1 GTSNPN, CDR2 SVGIG (reference sequence). The V segment lost 8 bases and the J segment 0 bases; nucleotides outside the gene matches: 9.

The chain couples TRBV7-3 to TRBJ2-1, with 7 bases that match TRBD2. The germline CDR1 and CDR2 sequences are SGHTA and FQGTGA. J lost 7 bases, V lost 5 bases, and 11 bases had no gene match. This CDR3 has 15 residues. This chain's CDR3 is CASSLTTGTTNEQFF. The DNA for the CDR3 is TGTGCCAGCAGCCTGACCACCGGGACTACAAATGAGCAGTTCTTC.

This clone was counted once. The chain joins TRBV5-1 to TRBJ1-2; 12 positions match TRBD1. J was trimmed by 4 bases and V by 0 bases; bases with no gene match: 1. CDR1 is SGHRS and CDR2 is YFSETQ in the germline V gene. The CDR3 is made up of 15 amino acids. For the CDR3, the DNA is TGCGCCAGCAGCTTGGAGGGACAGGGGGCCTATGGCTACACCTTC. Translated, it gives CASSLEGQGAYGYTF. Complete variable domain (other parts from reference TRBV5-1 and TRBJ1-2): KAGVTQTPRYLIKTRGQQVTLSCSPISGHRSVSWYQQTPGQGLQFLFEYFSETQRNKGNFPGRFSGRQFSNSRSEMNVSTLELGDSALYLCASSLEGQGAYGYTFGSGTRLTVV.

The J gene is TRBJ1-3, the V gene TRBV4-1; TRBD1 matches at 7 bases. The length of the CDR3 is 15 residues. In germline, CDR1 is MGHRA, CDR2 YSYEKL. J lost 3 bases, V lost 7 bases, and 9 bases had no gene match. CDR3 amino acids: CASNRQGVGGNTIYF. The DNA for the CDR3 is TGCGCCAGCAACCGACAGGGCGTGGGTGGAAACACCATATATTTT.

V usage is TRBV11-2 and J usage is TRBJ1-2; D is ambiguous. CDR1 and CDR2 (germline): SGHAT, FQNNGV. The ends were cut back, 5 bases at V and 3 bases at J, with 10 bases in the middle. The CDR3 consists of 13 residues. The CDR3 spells CASSPTSYYGYTF. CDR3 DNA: TGTGCCAGCAGCCCTACCTCTTACTATGGCTACACCTTC.

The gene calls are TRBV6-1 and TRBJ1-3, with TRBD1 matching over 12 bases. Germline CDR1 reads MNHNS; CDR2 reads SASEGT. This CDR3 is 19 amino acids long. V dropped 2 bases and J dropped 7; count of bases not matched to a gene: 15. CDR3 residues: CASSETRDRGRRSKNTIYF. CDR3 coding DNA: TGTGCCAGCAGTGAAACCCGGGACAGGGGGCGCCGGTCTAAGAACACCATATATTTT.

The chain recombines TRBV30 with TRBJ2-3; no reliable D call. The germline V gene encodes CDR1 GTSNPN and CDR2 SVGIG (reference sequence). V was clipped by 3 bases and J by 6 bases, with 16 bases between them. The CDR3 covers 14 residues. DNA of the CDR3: TGTGCCTGGAGAGCTCAACCGTCGTCGGATACGCAGTATTTT. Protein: CAWRAQPSSDTQYF.

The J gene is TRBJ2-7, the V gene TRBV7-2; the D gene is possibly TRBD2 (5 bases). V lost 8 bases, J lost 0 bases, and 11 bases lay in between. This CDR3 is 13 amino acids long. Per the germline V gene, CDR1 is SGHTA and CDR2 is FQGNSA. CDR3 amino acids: CASHSGSSYEQYF. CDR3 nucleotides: TGTGCCAGCCATTCGGGGAGCTCCTACGAGCAGTACTTC.

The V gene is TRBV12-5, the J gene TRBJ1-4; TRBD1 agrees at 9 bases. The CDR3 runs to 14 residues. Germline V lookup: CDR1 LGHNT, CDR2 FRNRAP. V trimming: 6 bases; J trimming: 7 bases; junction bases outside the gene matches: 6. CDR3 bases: TGTGCTAGTGGACCAGGGACAGGGATTGAAAAACTGTTTTTT. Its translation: CASGPGTGIEKLFF. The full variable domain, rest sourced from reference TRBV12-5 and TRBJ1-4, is DARVTQTPRHKVTEMGQEVTMRCQPILGHNTVFWYRQTMMQGLELLAYFRNRAPLDDSGMPKDRFSAEMPDATLATLKIQPSEPRDSAVYFCASGPGTGIEKLFFGSGTQLSVL.

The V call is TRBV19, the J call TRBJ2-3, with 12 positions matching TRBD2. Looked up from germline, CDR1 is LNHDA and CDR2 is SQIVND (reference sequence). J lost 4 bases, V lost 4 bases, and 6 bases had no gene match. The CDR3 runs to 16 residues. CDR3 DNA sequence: TGTGCCAGTAGTACGAGACTAGCGGGAGTGGCAGATACGCAGTATTTT. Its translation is CASSTRLAGVADTQYF.

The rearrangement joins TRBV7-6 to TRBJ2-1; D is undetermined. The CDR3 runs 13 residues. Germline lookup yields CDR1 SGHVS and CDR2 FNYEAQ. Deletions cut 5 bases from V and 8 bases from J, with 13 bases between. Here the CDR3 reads CASSLDNVDEQFF. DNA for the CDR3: TGTGCCAGCAGCCTCGATAATGTAGATGAGCAGTTCTTC.

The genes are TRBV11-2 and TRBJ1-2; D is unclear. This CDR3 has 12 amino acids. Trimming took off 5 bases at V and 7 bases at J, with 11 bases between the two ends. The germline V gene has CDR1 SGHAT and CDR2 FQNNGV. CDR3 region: CASSRGSIGYTF. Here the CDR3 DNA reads TGTGCCAGCAGCCGTGGTAGTATTGGCTACACCTTC.

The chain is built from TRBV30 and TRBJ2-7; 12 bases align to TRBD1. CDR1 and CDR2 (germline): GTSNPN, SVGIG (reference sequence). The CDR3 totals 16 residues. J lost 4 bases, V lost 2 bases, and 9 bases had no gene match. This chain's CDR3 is CAWSRGTGGAGYEQYF. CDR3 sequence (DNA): TGTGCCTGGAGTAGAGGGACAGGGGGCGCAGGGTACGAGCAGTACTTC. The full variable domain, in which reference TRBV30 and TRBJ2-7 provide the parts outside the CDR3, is SQTIHQWPATLVQPVGSPLSLECTVEGTSNPNLYWYRQAAGRGLQLLFYSVGIGQISSEVPQNLSASRPQDRQFILSSKKLLLSDSGFYLCAWSRGTGGAGYEQYFGPGTRLTVT.